The clone carrying this T cell receptor (beta chain) occurred a few times. The target antigen is unknown. Trimming left V 6 bases short and J 2 bases short, with 17 bases between. The CDR3 is made up of 16 amino acids. Per the germline V gene, CDR1 is ENHRY and CDR2 is SYGVKD. The entry originates in a study of response to subunit inactivated influenza vaccine. TCRdb recomputed calls from the RT-PCR reads with MiXCR, one row per CDR3 protein. The table includes over 800,000 distinct CDR3 sequences, 21% detected once. Overall study findings and caveats: It was suggested by the authors that few new T cells are recruited by each seasonal influenza vaccination.

The clonotype was recovered from a man aged 50 or older who received an inactivated influenza vaccine. The chain recombines TRBV10-3 with TRBJ1-3, with a tentative D call TRBD1 (6 bases). The source was PBMCs from blood, collected about 5 days after vaccination. This CDR3 is CAIRDDRSYAGNTIYF. DNA of the CDR3: TGTGCCATCAGGGACGACAGGTCCTATGCTGGAAACACCATATATTTT.